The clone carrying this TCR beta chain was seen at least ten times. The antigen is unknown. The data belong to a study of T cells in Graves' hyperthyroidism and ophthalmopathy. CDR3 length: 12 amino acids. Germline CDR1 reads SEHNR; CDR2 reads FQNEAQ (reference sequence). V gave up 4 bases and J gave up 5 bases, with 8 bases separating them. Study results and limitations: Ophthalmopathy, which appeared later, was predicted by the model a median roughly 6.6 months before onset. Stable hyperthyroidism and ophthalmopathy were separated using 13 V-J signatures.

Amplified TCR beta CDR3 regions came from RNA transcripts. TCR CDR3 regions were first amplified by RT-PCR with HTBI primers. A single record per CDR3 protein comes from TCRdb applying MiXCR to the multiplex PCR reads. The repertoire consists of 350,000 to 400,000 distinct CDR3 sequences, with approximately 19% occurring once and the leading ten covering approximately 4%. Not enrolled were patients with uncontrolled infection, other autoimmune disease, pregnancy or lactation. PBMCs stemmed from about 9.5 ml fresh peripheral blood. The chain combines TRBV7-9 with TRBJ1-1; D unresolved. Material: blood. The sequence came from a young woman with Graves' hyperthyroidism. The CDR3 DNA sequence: TGTGCCAGCAGCTCCCCGTGGACTGAAGCTTTCTTT. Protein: CASSSPWTEAFF.